This T cell receptor beta chain was sequenced in a study of T cells after yellow fever vaccination. TCRdb passed the 5' RACE reads through MiXCR, listing each CDR3 protein once. Among around 590,000 distinct CDR3 sequences listed, around 12% were seen once. The CDR3 covers 16 residues. Looked up from germline, CDR1 is KGHDR and CDR2 is SFDVKD. V lost 3 bases and J lost 3; bases outside the gene matches: 6. The chain is built from TRBV24-1 and TRBJ2-1; 8 bases fit TRBD2. This TCR came from a man younger than 45 who received the YFV17D yellow fever vaccine. Source: PBMCs, taken on the day of the yellow fever booster vaccination. CDR3 coding DNA: TGTGCCACCAGTGATACCGGGACTAGGAACTACAATGAGCAGTTCTTC. It translates to CATSDTGTRNYNEQFF.